Listed below are T cell receptor beta chains from one sample, sequenced in a study of CD8+ T cells in alopecia areata. Produced via immunoSEQ multiplex PCR; TCRdb's table is partial and in-frame only. The sample has about 160,000 clones; approximately 62% are singletons. The material sequenced was CD4+ T cells sorted from blood, taken at week 24, from a patient treated with tofacitinib. The receptors here all came from a human donor with alopecia areata. The CDR3 runs from the conserved cysteine through the conserved F or W. A D gene is named only where the DNA matches it firmly. Some rows mark clone size as missing; the rest say once, few, many or name a class of expanded clone.

>.|once|TRBV15|TRBJ2-3
TGTGCCACCAGCGGGGCGGGCCCCACAAATACGCAGTATTTT
CATSGAGPTNTQYF
>TRBD1|once|TRBV6-1|TRBJ1-1
TGTGCCAGCAGTAGACAGGGGGGTTCTGAAGCTTTCTTT
CASSRQGGSEAFF
>.|few|TRBV29-1|TRBJ1-2
TGCAGCGTTCAACTACGGACGTATGGCTACACCTTC
CSVQLRTYGYTF
>.|many|TRBV30|TRBJ2-1
TGTGCCTGGGAGCCCAAACAGAATGAGCAGTTCTTC
CAWEPKQNEQFF
>.|.|TRBV28|TRBJ2-7
TGTGCCAGCTTACGCCGGGGTACCACCTACGAGCAGTACTTC
CASLRRGTTYEQYF
>.|.|TRBV29-1|TRBJ2-3
TGCAGCACGTACTGGGCAGATACGCAGTATTTT
CSTYWADTQYF
>TRBD2|.|TRBV29-1|TRBJ2-1
TGCAGCGTTTCTGCCGGGGGGGCCACCTACAATGAGCAGTTCTTC
CSVSAGGATYNEQFF
>.|.|TRBV7-2|TRBJ2-5
TGTGCCAGCAGCTGGGGACGGACCGGGGAGACCCAGTACTTC
CASSWGRTGETQYF
>.|few|TRBV30|TRBJ1-2
TGTGCCTGGAGTGTCGGGCTTAGGAGGGGCTACACCTTC
CAWSVGLRRGYTF
>.|few|TRBV6-5|TRBJ2-6
TGTGCCAGCAGCACCCGAAGCACTGGGGCCAACGTCCTGACTTTC
CASSTRSTGANVLTF
>.|.|TRBV6-1|TRBJ2-3
TGTGCCAGCAGTGATTCGGGTTTCACAGATACGCAGTATTTT
CASSDSGFTDTQYF
>.|.|TRBV5-1|TRBJ2-3
TGCGCCAGTGCAAACACAGATACGCAGTATTTT
CASANTDTQYF
>TRBD1|few|TRBV7-2|TRBJ1-4
TGTGCCAGCAGCCCGGGACAGGGGGCGTTTGAAAAACTGTTTTTT
CASSPGQGAFEKLFF
>TRBD1|.|TRBV30|TRBJ1-1
TGTGCCTGGAGGCGTAGGGGGCCGAACACTGAAGCTTTCTTT
CAWRRRGPNTEAFF
>.|.|TRBV4-1|TRBJ1-5
TGCGCCAGCAGCCAAGGACAAAACAGTCAGCCCCAGCATTTT
CASSQGQNSQPQHF
>TRBD1|.|TRBV5-8|TRBJ1-2
TGTGCCAGCAGCTTGACCGGGACAGAACTCTATGGCTACACCTTC
CASSLTGTELYGYTF
>.|.|TRBV27|TRBJ2-7
TGTGCCAGCGGGAGCTCCTACGAGCAGTACTTC
CASGSSYEQYF
>TRBD1|.|TRBV14|TRBJ2-7
TGTGCCAGCAGCCAAGACCCGGACAGGAGCTCCTACGAGCAGTACTTC
CASSQDPDRSSYEQYF
>.|few|TRBV6-5|TRBJ1-1
TGTGCCAGTAACAGGGCTACTATAGAAAGCACTGAAGCTTTCTTT
CASNRATIESTEAFF
>.|.|TRBV5-1|TRBJ2-2
TGCGCCAGCAGCTTGCTGGGTTCCGGGGAGCTGTTTTTT
CASSLLGSGELFF
>TRBD1|.|TRBV7-9|TRBJ1-2
TGTGCCAGCAAGCAGGGGGACAGGGGTGGCTACACCTTC
CASKQGDRGGYTF
>.|.|TRBV7-9|TRBJ2-5
TGTGCCAGCAGCTCGAGTGAAGAGACCCAGTACTTC
CASSSSEETQYF
>TRBD1|.|TRBV6-5|TRBJ2-7
TGTGCCAGCAGTTACACCCCAGGTACAGGGGGTGAGCAGTACTTC
CASSYTPGTGGEQYF
>TRBD1|.|TRBV29-1|TRBJ2-3
TGCAGCGTTCGGGGACAGGGCACAGATACGCAGTATTTT
CSVRGQGTDTQYF
>.|.|TRBV25-1|TRBJ2-4
TGTGCCAGCCGTTGGGAAAACATTCAGTACTTC
CASRWENIQYF
>.|few|TRBV29-1|TRBJ1-1
TGCAGCGTTGACCACGGGACGGCGAACACTGAAGCTTTCTTT
CSVDHGTANTEAFF
>.|few|TRBV30|TRBJ2-3
TGTGCCTGGAGTTTAAGGAGCGGGAGCACAGATACGCAGTATTTT
CAWSLRSGSTDTQYF
>.|few|TRBV29-1|TRBJ2-7
TGCAGCGTTGTTGTAATGGGGATTTCCTACGAGCAGTACTTC
CSVVVMGISYEQYF
>.|.|TRBV29-1|TRBJ1-1
TGCAGCGCGACCCGGACAGTTATGAACACTGAAGCTTTCTTT
CSATRTVMNTEAFF
>.|few|TRBV30|TRBJ1-1
TGTGCCTGGAACTTCCTAGGGGCGAACACTGAAGCTTTCTTT
CAWNFLGANTEAFF
>.|.|TRBV29-1|TRBJ1-1
TGCAGCGTTGTAGGGGGATGGGGCACTGAAGCTTTCTTT
CSVVGGWGTEAFF
>.|.|TRBV29-1|TRBJ2-3
TGCAGCGTTGCGATGGGTTCCAGCACAGATACGCAGTATTTT
CSVAMGSSTDTQYF
>.|.|TRBV27|TRBJ1-6
TGTGCCAGCAGTTTGGCGGGGGGGACCTATAATTCACCCCTCCACTTT
CASSLAGGTYNSPLHF
>.|few|TRBV7-9|TRBJ2-3
TGTGCCAGCAGCTTAGAGTTGCGTTTTGTCGGCAGGAGCACAGATACGCAGTATTTT
CASSLELRFVGRSTDTQYF
>TRBD1|.|TRBV5-1|TRBJ2-7
TGCGCCAGCAGCCGGGACAGGGGTGAGCAGTACTTC
CASSRDRGEQYF
>.|.|TRBV29-1|TRBJ2-7
TGCAGCGTTGCGGAAGGACGGGGGTGGTCCTACGAGCAGTACTTC
CSVAEGRGWSYEQYF
>TRBD1|.|TRBV5-1|TRBJ1-1
TGCGCCAGCAGTGGGGACAGTGAAGCTTTCTTT
CASSGDSEAFF
>TRBD1|.|TRBV28|TRBJ2-7
TGTGCCAGCAGTTTAGGGGGACAGAACTACGAGCAGTACTTC
CASSLGGQNYEQYF
>.|.|TRBV18|TRBJ2-3
TGTGCCAGCTCACCCTCTGCGGCAGATACGCAGTATTTT
CASSPSAADTQYF
>.|.|TRBV29-1|TRBJ2-2
TGCAGCGCCGCCCTCGGAGCGTGGGGCACCGGGGAGCTGTTTTTT
CSAALGAWGTGELFF
>TRBD1|.|TRBV5-1|TRBJ2-1
TGCGCCAGCAGCCCTGGACAGGGGACTTACAATGAGCAGTTCTTC
CASSPGQGTYNEQFF
>TRBD2|.|TRBV29-1|TRBJ2-5
TGCAGCGCTGGATTAGGGACTAGCGGGGGAGAGACCCAGTACTTC
CSAGLGTSGGETQYF
>TRBD1|.|TRBV2|TRBJ1-3
TGTGCCAGCAGTGAGTTTTTTTCGAGGGGGCGAGTGGACACCATATATTTT
CASSEFFSRGRVDTIYF
>.|.|TRBV30|TRBJ1-4
TGTGCCTGCCTCACGAATGAAAAACTGTTTTTT
CACLTNEKLFF
>.|.|TRBV6-1|TRBJ1-6
TGTGCCAGCAGTGAAGGGTCAGTTAATTCACCCCTCCACTTT
CASSEGSVNSPLHF
>.|.|TRBV4-1|TRBJ2-4
TGCGCCAGCAGCCAAGATCATCGGACGACCCCGGCGTTC
CASSQDHRTTPAF
>.|.|TRBV30|TRBJ1-1
TGTGCCTGGAGTGTATCTTATTCCGAAGCTTTCTTT
CAWSVSYSEAFF
>TRBD2|.|TRBV5-6|TRBJ2-5
TGTGCCAGCAGCCTTTCGGGGGGGAAAGAGACCCAGTACTTC
CASSLSGGKETQYF